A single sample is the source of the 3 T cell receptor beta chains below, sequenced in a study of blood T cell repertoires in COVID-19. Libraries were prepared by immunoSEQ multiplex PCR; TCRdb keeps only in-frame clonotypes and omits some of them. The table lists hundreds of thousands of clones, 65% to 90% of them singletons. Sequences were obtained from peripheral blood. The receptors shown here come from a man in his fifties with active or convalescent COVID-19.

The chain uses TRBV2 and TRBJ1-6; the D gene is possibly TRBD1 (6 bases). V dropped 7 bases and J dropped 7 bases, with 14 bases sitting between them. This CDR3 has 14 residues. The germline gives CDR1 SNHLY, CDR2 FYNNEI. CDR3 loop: CASKYTGQNSPLHF. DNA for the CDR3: TGTGCCAGCAAGTACACAGGGCAGAATTCACCCCTCCACTTT.

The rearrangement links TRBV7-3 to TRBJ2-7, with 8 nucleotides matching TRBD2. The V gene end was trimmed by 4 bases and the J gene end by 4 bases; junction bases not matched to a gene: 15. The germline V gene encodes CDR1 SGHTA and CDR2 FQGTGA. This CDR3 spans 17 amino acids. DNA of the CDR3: TGTGCCAGCAGCTCCCCACCACATCGGGAGGGCCCGTACGAGCAGTACTTC. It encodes CASSSPPHREGPYEQYF.

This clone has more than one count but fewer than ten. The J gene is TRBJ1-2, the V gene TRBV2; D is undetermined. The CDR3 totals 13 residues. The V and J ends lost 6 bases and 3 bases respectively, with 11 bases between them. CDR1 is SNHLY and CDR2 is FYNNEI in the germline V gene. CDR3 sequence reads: CASRGGFDYGYTF. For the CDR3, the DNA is TGTGCCAGCAGGGGAGGGTTCGACTATGGCTACACCTTC.